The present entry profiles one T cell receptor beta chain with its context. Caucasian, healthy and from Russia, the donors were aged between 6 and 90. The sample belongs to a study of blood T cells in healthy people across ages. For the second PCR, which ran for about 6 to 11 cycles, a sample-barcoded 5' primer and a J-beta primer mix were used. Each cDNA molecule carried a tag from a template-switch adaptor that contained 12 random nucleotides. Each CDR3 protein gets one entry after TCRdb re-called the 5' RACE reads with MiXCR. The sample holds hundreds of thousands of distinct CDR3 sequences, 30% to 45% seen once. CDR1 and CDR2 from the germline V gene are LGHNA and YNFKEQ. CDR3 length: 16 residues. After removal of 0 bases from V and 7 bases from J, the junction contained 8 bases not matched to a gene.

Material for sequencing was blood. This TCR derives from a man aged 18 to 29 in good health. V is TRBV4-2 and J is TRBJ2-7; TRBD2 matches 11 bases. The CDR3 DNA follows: TGTGCCAGCAGCCAAGAACGGGGACTAGCGGTCTTGGAGCAGTACTTC. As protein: CASSQERGLAVLEQYF.